The rows below give T cell receptor beta chains drawn from one sample of a study of response to subunit inactivated influenza vaccine. TCRdb reprocessed the RT-PCR reads via MiXCR and lists one record per CDR3 protein. The table includes about 180,000 distinct CDR3 sequences, about 9% detected once. Sequences were derived from non-naive T cells sorted from PBMCs, sampled on the day of vaccination. All receptors derive from a man aged 50 to 59 who received an inactivated influenza vaccine. Both conserved end residues are part of each CDR3. D genes are given only for firm matches. Size is omitted from some rows. Given values are once, few, many or a class for expanded clones.

D gene	V gene	clone size	J gene	CDR3 DNA	CDR3 protein
TRBD1	TRBV20-1	few	TRBJ2-3	TGCAGTGCTACAGGGGGAGTAACAGATACGCAGTATTTT	CSATGGVTDTQYF
TRBD1	TRBV27	few	TRBJ1-1	TGTGCCAGCAGTTTAAAGATTGGGACAGGGATGAACACTGAAGCTTTCTTT	CASSLKIGTGMNTEAFF
TRBD2	TRBV7-2	many	TRBJ2-1	TGTGCCAGCAGCTTATTATCACTAGCGGGGGGGCGAGAGCAGTTCTTC	CASSLLSLAGGREQFF
TRBD1	TRBV20-1	many	TRBJ2-1	TGCAGTGCAGAAACCGGGACAGGGCTAAATGAGCAGTTCTTC	CSAETGTGLNEQFF
TRBD2	TRBV29-1	many	TRBJ2-1	TGCAGCGTGCGACTAGCGGGAGACAATGAGCAGTTCTTC	CSVRLAGDNEQFF
TRBD1	TRBV5-5	few	TRBJ2-7	TGTGCCAGCAGCGTGGACAGGGGGCTCTCCTACGAGCAGTACTTC	CASSVDRGLSYEQYF
TRBD1	TRBV6-1	few	TRBJ2-2	TGTGCCAGCAGCCCGGACAGGGGGCGAAACACCGGGGAGCTGTTTTTT	CASSPDRGRNTGELFF
TRBD2	TRBV5-1	.	TRBJ2-7	TGCGCCAGCAGCTTTTCTAGCGGGAGCTACGAGCAGTACTTC	CASSFSSGSYEQYF
TRBD2	TRBV20-1	many	TRBJ2-2	TGCAGTGCTAGAGGCACAGCGGGGGGTAACACCGGGGAGCTGTTTTTT	CSARGTAGGNTGELFF
.	TRBV11-2	few	TRBJ1-2	TGTGCCAGCAGCTTAGATGCGAGGGACCACTATGGCTACACCTTC	CASSLDARDHYGYTF
TRBD2	TRBV9	many	TRBJ2-7	TGTGCCAGCAGCGAAGCGGGGGCGAACTACGAGCAGTACTTC	CASSEAGANYEQYF
.	TRBV10-3	.	TRBJ2-2	TGTGCCATCAGTGCCAGGGGGGACACCGGGGAGCTGTTTTTT	CAISARGDTGELFF
TRBD2	TRBV24-1	.	TRBJ2-5	TGTGCCACCAGTGATTTGGGGGGGGAGGCCCAGTACTTC	CATSDLGGEAQYF
.	TRBV6-2/TRBV6-3	few	TRBJ2-1	TGTGCCAGCAGTTACAGCCCATACAATGAGCAGTTCTTC	CASSYSPYNEQFF
TRBD2	TRBV3-1	.	TRBJ2-1	TGTGCCAGCAGCCGAAACCCGGGACTAGCGGGAGGGCGGAATGAGCAGTTCTTC	CASSRNPGLAGGRNEQFF
TRBD1	TRBV19	few	TRBJ2-7	TGTGCCAGTAGTACTCGGACAGGGCGGGCCTACGAGCAGTACTTC	CASSTRTGRAYEQYF
TRBD1	TRBV4-2	many	TRBJ2-7	TGTGCCAGCAGCCAATACACAGGGGTAAACTACGAGCAGTACTTC	CASSQYTGVNYEQYF
.	TRBV5-6	.	TRBJ2-3	TGTGCCAGCAGCTTGGGGCCAGCAGATACGCAGTATTTT	CASSLGPADTQYF
.	TRBV7-8	.	TRBJ2-7	TGTGCCAGCAGCTTGGGGGATGGCGAGCAGTACTTC	CASSLGDGEQYF
TRBD2	TRBV27	.	TRBJ2-3	TGTGCCAGCAGTTTACGGACTAGCGGGGTACCCACAGATACGCAGTATTTT	CASSLRTSGVPTDTQYF
TRBD1	TRBV7-9	many	TRBJ1-6	TGTGCCAGCAGCCCGAGGACAGGGGGCTGGAATTCACCCCTCCACTTT	CASSPRTGGWNSPLHF
.	TRBV29-1	many	TRBJ1-1	TGCAGCGTTGTGAGCACTGAAGCTTTCTTT	CSVVSTEAFF
.	TRBV9	.	TRBJ1-6	TGTGCCAGCAACCAAGCAGATTCACCCCTCCACTTT	CASNQADSPLHF
.	TRBV5-1	many	TRBJ2-1	TGCGCCAGCAGCCCGGACAGCCCGGGGTACAATGAGCAGTTCTTC	CASSPDSPGYNEQFF
TRBD1	TRBV20-1	few	TRBJ2-2	TGCAGTGCCACCGGGACAGGGGGCGCCTGGGACACCGGGGAGCTGTTTTTT	CSATGTGGAWDTGELFF
.	TRBV7-9	many	TRBJ2-7	TGTGCCAGCAGCTTCGAGACTACGGGGGAGCAGTACTTC	CASSFETTGEQYF
TRBD1	TRBV20-1	many	TRBJ1-3	TGCAGTGCTCCCCAGGGGGCCCCTGGAAACACCATATATTTT	CSAPQGAPGNTIYF
.	TRBV4-3	few	TRBJ2-7	TGCGCCAGCAGCCAAGGAACGGGACGGAGCTCCTACGAGCAGTACTTC	CASSQGTGRSSYEQYF
TRBD1	TRBV12-3/TRBV12-4	many	TRBJ2-7	TGTGCCAGCAGTCCTGGGACAGGGGGCACCTACGAGCAGTACTTC	CASSPGTGGTYEQYF